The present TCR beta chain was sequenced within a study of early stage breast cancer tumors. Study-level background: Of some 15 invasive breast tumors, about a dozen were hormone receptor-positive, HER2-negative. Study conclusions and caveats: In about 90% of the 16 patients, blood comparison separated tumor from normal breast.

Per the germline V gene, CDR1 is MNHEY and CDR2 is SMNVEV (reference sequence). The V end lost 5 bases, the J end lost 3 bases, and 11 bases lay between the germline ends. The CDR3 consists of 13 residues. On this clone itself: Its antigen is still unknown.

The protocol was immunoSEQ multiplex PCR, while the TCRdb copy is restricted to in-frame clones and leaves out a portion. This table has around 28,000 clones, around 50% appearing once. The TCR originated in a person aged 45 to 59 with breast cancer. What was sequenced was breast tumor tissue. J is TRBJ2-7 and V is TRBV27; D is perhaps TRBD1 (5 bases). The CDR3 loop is CASSPTGYYEQYF. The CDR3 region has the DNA TGTGCCAGCAGTCCCACAGGATACTACGAGCAGTACTTC.